This T cell receptor beta chain was profiled in a study of T cell responses to AZD1222 COVID-19 vaccine. Study conclusions and caveats: Two doses of AZD1222 preceded a rise in Spike-specific TCR breadth and depth. Repertoire samples came only from after the peak T cell response. It should be noted that donors were predominantly white British and more often female, and clonal diversity was possibly underestimated. Baseline seropositives among AZD1222 recipients totaled only 5 to 7.

The V gene's germline CDR1 is SGHAT and CDR2 FQNNGV. The CDR3 runs to 14 residues. J lost 8 bases, V lost 3 bases, and 1 base had no gene match. Repertoires were generated with immunoSEQ multiplex PCR, while TCRdb's copy carries only in-frame clones and drops some. The data show approximately 96,000 clones, around nine tenths seen once. On this clone: No antigen is known for it.

The J gene is TRBJ1-4, the V gene TRBV11-2; 12 bases are shared with TRBD1. This specimen was peripheral blood, taken 28 days after the second AZD1222 dose. The TCR originated in an adult who received the AZD1222 COVID-19 vaccine. The CDR3 DNA is TGTGCCAGCAGCTTGGGGACAGGGGGCGAAAAACTGTTTTTT. This sequence encodes CASSLGTGGEKLFF.